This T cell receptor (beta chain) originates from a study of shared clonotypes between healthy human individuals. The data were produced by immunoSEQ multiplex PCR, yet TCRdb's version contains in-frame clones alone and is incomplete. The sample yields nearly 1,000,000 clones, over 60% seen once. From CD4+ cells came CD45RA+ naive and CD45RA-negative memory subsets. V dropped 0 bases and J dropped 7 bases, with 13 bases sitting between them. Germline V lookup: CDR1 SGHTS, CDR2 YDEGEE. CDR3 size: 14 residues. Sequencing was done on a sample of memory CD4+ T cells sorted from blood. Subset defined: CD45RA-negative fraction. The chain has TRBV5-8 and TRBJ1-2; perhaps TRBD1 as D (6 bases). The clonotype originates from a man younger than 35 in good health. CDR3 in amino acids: CASSLAGVGSGYTF. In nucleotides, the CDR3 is TGTGCCAGCAGCTTGGCAGGGGTTGGGAGTGGCTACACCTTC.